This T cell receptor beta chain stems from a study of shared clonotypes between healthy human individuals. Study in general: Each donor contributed plates that comprised three CD4 naive, three CD4 memory, two CD8 naive and one CD8 memory.

The CDR3 consists of 12 residues. Germline values: CDR1 SQVTM, CDR2 ANQGSEA. The ends were cut back, 4 bases at V and 0 bases at J, with 6 bases in the middle. The material for each subset, its genomic DNA, was split evenly across several immunoSEQ plates. Libraries were prepared by immunoSEQ multiplex PCR; TCRdb keeps only in-frame clonotypes and omits some of them. The top ten hold around 1.1% of the sample, which has just over 2,000,000 clones, approximately 94% seen once. Terminally differentiated effector memory CD45RA+ cells were excluded by CCR7 positive selection of CD45RO-negative cells. Sequencing was done on a sample of naive CD8+ T cells sorted from blood. This clonotype was obtained from a man between 18 and 35 years old in good health. This chain uses TRBV29-1 with TRBJ1-1; D possibly corresponds to TRBD1 (6 bases). The CDR3 is CSVGTVNTEAFF. CDR3 nucleotides: TGCAGCGTTGGGACAGTGAACACTGAAGCTTTCTTT. The complete variable domain, with remaining parts taken from reference TRBV29-1 and TRBJ1-1, reads SAVISQKPSRDICQRGTSLTIQCQVDSQVTMMFWYRQQPGQSLTLIATANQGSEATYESGFVIDKFPISRPNLTFSTLTVSNMSPEDSSIYLCSVGTVNTEAFFGQGTRLTVV.